These 27 T cell receptor beta chains originate from one sample sequenced in a study of vaccination and CD4 T cells after COVID-19. These receptors have no identified antigens. Cultured CD4+ T cells had their DNA profiled by the Oncomine TCR Beta short-read assay. TCRdb called the PCR reads again in MiXCR, with one record for every CDR3 protein. The repertoire holds 11,000 to 15,000 distinct CDR3 sequences, with 61% as singletons. The treatment is: roughly 10-day PBMC culture with coronavirus spike peptide pools or control peptides (ViraFEST assay). The sequencing input was CD4+ T cells from blood, cultured in vitro. These receptors were collected from a human donor who had recovered from COVID-19.

This clonotype was detected a few times. This sequence joins TRBV6-1 and TRBJ1-2; D remains ambiguous. In germline, CDR1 is MNHNS, CDR2 SASEGT. V gave up 4 bases and J gave up 0 bases, with 6 bases separating them. This CDR3 spans 13 amino acids. The CDR3 bases are TGTGCCAGCAGTGTATACCCTAACTATGGCTACACCTTC. Translation: CASSVYPNYGYTF.

By share, this clonotype ranks as large. This chain connects TRBV20-1 to TRBJ2-3; D is uncertain. Germline V CDR1 and CDR2: DFQATT, SNEGSKA (reference sequence). With 4 bases removed from V and 0 bases from J, the gap between germline ends came to 8 bases. This CDR3 comprises 13 residues. The CDR3 region has the DNA TGCAGTGCTACGGGTGTCAGCACAGATACGCAGTATTTT. As protein: CSATGVSTDTQYF.

This CDR3 reads CSASLAGELFF. CDR3 bases: TGCAGTGCTAGCTTAGCCGGGGAGCTGTTTTTT. This chain connects TRBV20-1 to TRBJ2-2; D remains unclear. The CDR3 loop spans 11 amino acids. Trimming removed 3 bases at V and 6 bases at J, with 5 bases between. Germline CDR1 and CDR2: DFQATT and SNEGSKA (reference sequence).

This clonotype was counted only a few times. The chain joins TRBV7-3 to TRBJ2-2, with D possibly matching TRBD1 (5 bases). The CDR3 totals 16 residues. In germline, CDR1 is SGHTA, CDR2 FQGTGA. The ends were cut back, 3 bases at V and 0 bases at J, with 11 bases in the middle. CDR3 amino acids: CASSLQQASNTGELFF. For the CDR3, the DNA is TGTGCCAGCAGCTTGCAACAGGCCTCGAACACCGGGGAGCTGTTTTTT.

This clonotype appeared a few times. J is TRBJ1-2 and V is TRBV20-1, with D maybe TRBD1 (5 bases). CDR1 and CDR2 (germline): DFQATT, SNEGSKA (reference sequence). The CDR3 is 12 amino acids. V shed 3 bases and J shed 5 bases, with 10 bases lying between them. CDR3 sequence reads: CSASVAGYGYTF. The CDR3 coding sequence is TGCAGTGCTAGCGTGGCAGGGTATGGCTACACCTTC.

The gene calls are TRBV20-1 and TRBJ2-3; 9 nucleotides align to TRBD2. V was pared by 6 bases and J by 5 bases, with 9 bases of the junction left unmatched. The CDR3 is 14 residues long. Looked up from germline, CDR1 is DFQATT and CDR2 is SNEGSKA (reference sequence). Written as DNA, the CDR3 is TGCAGTGCCAGTGTAGCGGGAGCGGGAGATACGCAGTATTTT. Encoded protein: CSASVAGAGDTQYF.

CDR3 sequence (DNA): TGCAGTGCGAGGGCGGGACACAATAAACCAACTAATGAAAAACTGTTTTTT. Its translation is CSARAGHNKPTNEKLFF. The chain is built from TRBV20-1 and TRBJ1-4; D possibly corresponds to TRBD1 (6 bases). Per germline, CDR1 DFQATT and CDR2 SNEGSKA (reference sequence). The CDR3 is 17 amino acids. V was cut by 6 bases and J by 0 bases, with 20 bases left in between.

This clonotype was seen a handful of times. CDR3 DNA: TGTGCCAGCAGCTTAGATCTCGCCACTGAAGCTTTCTTT. The encoded protein is CASSLDLATEAFF. The rearrangement joins TRBV11-3 to TRBJ1-1, with D unclear. The V gene lost 0 bases and the J gene lost 4 bases, with 6 bases spanning the gap. Germline V lookup: CDR1 SGHNT, CDR2 YENEEA. The CDR3 length is 13 residues.

This chain joins TRBV19 and TRBJ1-3, with D hard to call. V lost 3 bases, J lost 2 bases, and 17 bases lay in between. This CDR3 comprises 17 residues. Per germline, CDR1 LNHDA and CDR2 SQIVND (reference sequence). CDR3 residues: CASSILGESWTGNTIYF. As DNA, the CDR3 is TGTGCCAGTAGTATTCTCGGGGAGAGCTGGACTGGAAACACCATATATTTT.

The CDR3 DNA sequence: TGTGCCAGCAGACAGAGCCTAGGGACTGAAGCTTTCTTT. Protein: CASRQSLGTEAFF. The rearrangement links TRBV6-1 to TRBJ1-1; D is ambiguous. With 6 bases removed from V and 5 bases from J, the gap between germline ends came to 13 bases. The CDR3 consists of 13 residues. Per germline, CDR1 MNHNS and CDR2 SASEGT.

The rearrangement joins TRBV6-2 or TRBV6-3 to TRBJ2-2; 10 bases line up with TRBD1. The CDR3 extends over 15 amino acids. The J segment lost 7 bases and the V segment lost 2 bases, leaving 4 bases of the junction unmatched. The V gene's germline CDR1 is MNHEY and CDR2 SVGEGT. The chain's CDR3 is CASSYLGQGYGELFF. DNA of the CDR3: TGTGCCAGCAGTTACCTGGGACAGGGGTACGGGGAGCTGTTTTTT.

The chain couples TRBV6-1 to TRBJ1-5, with D possibly TRBD1 on 5 matching bases. CDR1 MNHNS and CDR2 SASEGT come from the germline V gene. The ends were cut back, 0 bases at V and 4 bases at J, with 13 bases in the middle. This CDR3 region has 16 residues. The CDR3 protein is CASSEARTEGNQPQHF. The CDR3 DNA reads TGTGCCAGCAGTGAAGCGCGAACCGAGGGGAATCAGCCCCAGCATTTT.

J is TRBJ2-7 and V is TRBV2, with 12 bases aligning to TRBD2. With V trimmed by 6 bases and J by 3 bases, 21 bases remained unmatched. Germline V gene lookup returns CDR1 SNHLY and CDR2 FYNNEI. The length of the CDR3 is 20 residues. The chain's CDR3 is CASRKRLAGGQANKGYEQYF. The CDR3 bases are TGTGCCAGCAGGAAGCGGCTAGCGGGAGGGCAGGCGAATAAAGGCTACGAGCAGTACTTC.

This clonotype was seen only a few times. The chain combines TRBV25-1 with TRBJ2-1, with TRBD1 matching over 10 bases. Unmatched junction bases numbered 13, after V lost 3 bases and J lost 5 bases. The CDR3 extends over 18 amino acids. Per the germline V gene, CDR1 is MGHDK and CDR2 is SYGVNS. DNA for the CDR3: TGTGCCAGCAGTGAGGCATTCCCCGGGACAGGGGAGCACAATGAGCAGTTCTTC. This sequence encodes CASSEAFPGTGEHNEQFF.

The rearrangement joins TRBV7-8 to TRBJ1-1; D may be TRBD1 (5 bases). The CDR3 loop spans 17 amino acids. Germline CDR1 reads SGHVS; CDR2 reads FQNEAQ. The V end was cut by 8 bases, the J end by 1 base, with 23 bases between. In DNA, the CDR3 is TGTGCCAGCGGCAGGTTCCGGGACCCGGCCAAGAACACTGAAGCTTTCTTT. Translating gives CASGRFRDPAKNTEAFF.

The J gene is TRBJ1-5, the V gene TRBV12-3 or TRBV12-4, with D maybe TRBD1 (5 bases). The V end lost 6 bases, the J end lost 5 bases, and 11 bases lay between the germline ends. This CDR3 comprises 13 residues. CDR3 residues: CASSLGGDQPQHF. CDR3 sequence (DNA): TGTGCCAGCAGCCTCGGGGGGGATCAGCCCCAGCATTTT.

This chain connects TRBV28 to TRBJ2-3; D may be TRBD2 (5 bases). Trimming removed 6 bases from V and 1 base from J, with 14 bases in between. CDR1 and CDR2 (germline): MDHEN, SYDVKM. The CDR3 is 15 amino acids. The CDR3 nucleotides read TGTGCCAGCAGGAGCGCTGAGAGGGGCACAGATACGCAGTATTTT. This encodes CASRSAERGTDTQYF.

This clonotype was observed a few times. This chain connects TRBV7-2 to TRBJ2-3; 7 bases align to TRBD1. The junction had 8 bases not matched to a gene; V was cut back by 5 bases and J by 6 bases. Per germline, CDR1 SGHTA and CDR2 FQGNSA. CDR3 length: 14 residues. The CDR3 DNA reads TGTGCCAGCAGCCACAGGGGCTCCGAGGATACGCAGTATTTT. As protein: CASSHRGSEDTQYF. The complete variable domain, with remaining parts taken from reference TRBV7-2 and TRBJ2-3, reads GAGVSQSPSNKVTEKGKDVELRCDPISGHTALYWYRQSLGQGLEFLIYFQGNSAPDKSGLPSDRFSAERTGGSVSTLTIQRTQQEDSAVYLCASSHRGSEDTQYFGPGTRLTVL.

CDR3: CASSKNGQGGLTLLNTQYF. CDR3 nucleotide sequence: TGTGCCAGTAGTAAGAACGGACAGGGGGGTCTTACCCTTCTTAATACGCAGTATTTT. This chain links TRBV19 with TRBJ2-3; TRBD1 matches at 10 bases. This CDR3 comprises 19 residues. The germline gives CDR1 LNHDA, CDR2 SQIVND (reference sequence). Trimming cost V 4 bases and J 7 bases; bases outside gene matches: 20. Full variable domain (remainder filled in from reference TRBV19 and TRBJ2-3): DGGITQSPKYLFRKEGQNVTLSCEQNLNHDAMYWYRQDPGQGLRLIYYSQIVNDFQKGDIAEGYSVSREKKESFPLTVTSAQKNPTAFYLCASSKNGQGGLTLLNTQYFGPGTRLTVL.

The chain employs TRBV5-1 and TRBJ2-1; 7 bases line up with TRBD1. Germline loops: CDR1 SGHRS, CDR2 YFSETQ. CDR3 size: 14 residues. Germline trimming cut 6 bases from V and 4 bases from J; bases unmatched to any gene: 7. The CDR3: CASKLGTDYNEQFF. The CDR3 DNA sequence: TGCGCCAGCAAACTAGGGACAGATTACAATGAGCAGTTCTTC.

The chain joins TRBV30 to TRBJ1-1, with D perhaps TRBD1 (5 bases). V was trimmed by 0 bases and J by 1 base, leaving 6 bases between them. The germline V gene has CDR1 GTSNPN and CDR2 SVGIG (reference sequence). This CDR3 has 13 residues. Here the CDR3 reads CAWSVQENTEAFF. Here the CDR3 DNA reads TGTGCCTGGAGTGTACAGGAGAACACTGAAGCTTTCTTT.

This clonotype qualifies as medium-sized (0.01 to 0.1%). The J gene is TRBJ1-2, the V gene TRBV19, with TRBD1 as a possible D gene (5 bases). V was pared by 5 bases and J by 2 bases, with 18 bases between. Looked up from germline, CDR1 is LNHDA and CDR2 is SQIVND (reference sequence). CDR3 size: 16 residues. The CDR3 spells CASSDRGGPGNYGYTF. The CDR3 DNA reads TGTGCCAGTAGTGACCGGGGAGGACCAGGGAACTATGGCTACACCTTC.

The chain links TRBV14 to TRBJ2-1; 16 bases align to TRBD2. The ends lost 3 bases at V and 5 bases at J; junction bases unmatched: 13. The V gene's germline CDR1 is SGHDN and CDR2 FVKESK. The length of the CDR3 is 20 residues. CDR3 bases: TGTGCCAGCAGCCACCGAGGGACTAGCGGGGGGGCCGACGTCAACAATGAGCAGTTCTTC. Protein: CASSHRGTSGGADVNNEQFF.

The J gene is TRBJ1-2, the V gene TRBV6-1, with a possible D match to TRBD1 (5 bases). Germline V lookup: CDR1 MNHNS, CDR2 SASEGT. V shed 5 bases and J shed 8 bases, with 15 bases lying between them. The CDR3 consists of 13 residues. For the CDR3, the DNA is TGTGCCAGCAGTCCGGGACCTCCTCGGGGCTACACCTTC. Protein: CASSPGPPRGYTF.

The genes are TRBV6-1 and TRBJ2-7; 8 bases line up with TRBD1. Germline assignment: CDR1 MNHNS and CDR2 SASEGT. The CDR3 spans 15 residues. V was clipped by 7 bases and J by 2 bases; unmatched bases: 10. CDR3: CASKVGQGATYEQYF. The CDR3 DNA reads TGTGCCAGCAAGGTCGGACAGGGAGCTACCTACGAGCAGTACTTC.

The chain joins TRBV19 to TRBJ1-5; 8 bases align to TRBD1. In germline, CDR1 is LNHDA, CDR2 SQIVND (reference sequence). The CDR3 is made up of 16 amino acids. Trimming removed 6 bases from V and 6 bases from J; junction bases left unmatched: 13. CDR3 sequence: CASRPPGQGKGQPQHF. DNA for the CDR3: TGTGCCAGTAGACCCCCCGGACAGGGTAAGGGTCAGCCCCAGCATTTT.

The gene calls are TRBV7-2 and TRBJ2-3; D gene ambiguous. The germline V gene has CDR1 SGHTA and CDR2 FQGNSA. This CDR3 has 14 amino acids. Deletions cut 2 bases from V and 2 bases from J, with 8 bases between. CDR3: CASSLFRITDTQYF. The CDR3 DNA reads TGTGCCAGCAGCTTATTCAGGATCACAGATACGCAGTATTTT.